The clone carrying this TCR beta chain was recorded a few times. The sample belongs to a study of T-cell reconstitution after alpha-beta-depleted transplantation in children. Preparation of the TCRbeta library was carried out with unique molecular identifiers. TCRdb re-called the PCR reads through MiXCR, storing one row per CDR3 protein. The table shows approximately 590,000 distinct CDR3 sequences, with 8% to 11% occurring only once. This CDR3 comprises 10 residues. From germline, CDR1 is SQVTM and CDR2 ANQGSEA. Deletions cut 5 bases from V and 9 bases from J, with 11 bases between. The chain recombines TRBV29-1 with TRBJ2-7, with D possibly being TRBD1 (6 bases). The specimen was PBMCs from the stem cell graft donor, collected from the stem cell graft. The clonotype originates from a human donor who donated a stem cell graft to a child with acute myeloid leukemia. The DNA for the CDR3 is TGCAGCGTTCTACAGGGTGGGCAGTACTTC. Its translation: CSVLQGGQYF.